The rows below give T cell receptor beta chains drawn from one sample of a study of control samples from healthy donors and cancer patients. The assay was immunoSEQ multiplex PCR, and TCRdb's table has in-frame clones only and misses some. The sample holds about 70,000 clones, around 87% seen once. The material sequenced was PBMCs. The receptor set was obtained from a woman aged 45 to 65 with head and neck cancer. The conserved cysteine and the conserved F or W are not part of the CDR3 here. Clone size, where shown, is once, few, many, or a class for clones that have expanded.

V gene	J gene	clone size	CDR3 protein
TRBV6-1	TRBJ2-3	.	ASSEGGDTQY
TRBV29-1	TRBJ2-3	.	SVGADTQY
TRBV29-1	TRBJ1-5	.	SVGEATDQPQH
TRBV10-2	TRBJ2-7	.	ASSLQGAPPLGQY
TRBV3-1/TRBV3-2	TRBJ2-3	.	ASSQAGGSTDTQY
TRBV2	TRBJ1-1	.	ASSEEGTGAEAF
TRBV5-5	TRBJ2-7	few	ASSPLGRGTSGLYEQY
TRBV5-1	TRBJ1-4	once	ASRRVAPTNEKLF
TRBV5-6	TRBJ1-5	.	ASSWGGNQPQH
TRBV7-2	TRBJ2-5	.	ASSQQETQY
TRBV11-2	TRBJ2-3	.	ASSSSLLPGQLTDTQY
TRBV28	TRBJ2-2	.	ASRASGGQTGELF
TRBV7-3	TRBJ2-5	.	ASSEGTGRRVDQY
TRBV23-1	TRBJ2-1	.	ASSQSSEGDEQF
TRBV5-1	TRBJ2-1	.	ASSSNRDRRVNEQF
TRBV6-2/TRBV6-3	TRBJ1-6	.	ASSFQSGTQKDYWNSPLH
TRBV4-1	TRBJ2-3	.	ASSQGSLGTDTQY
TRBV30	TRBJ1-1	.	AWGLRGHDTEAF
TRBV6-4	TRBJ2-2	few	ASSEGNTGELF
TRBV7-6	TRBJ2-7	.	ASSLEGGYEQY
TRBV25-1	TRBJ2-5	.	ASQVGGTETQY
TRBV7-3	TRBJ2-2	.	ASSPGTGVNTGELF
TRBV10-2	TRBJ2-7	.	ASRPPGLGAYEQY
TRBV5-6	TRBJ1-2	few	ASSEDRDNYGYT
TRBV28	TRBJ1-3	.	ASSLEQGGNSGNTIY
TRBV5-8	TRBJ1-1	.	ASSLMAFRAEAF
TRBV6-5	TRBJ1-3	medium-sized	ASSKKDGGNTIY
TRBV7-6	TRBJ1-1	few	ASSFEHRQANTEAF
TRBV24-1	TRBJ2-1	.	ATSDSTLGVEGKHDEQF
TRBV6-1	TRBJ2-4	.	ASSERDAKNIQY
TRBV11-2	TRBJ1-6	.	ASTTDRYNSPLH
TRBV6-6	TRBJ1-3	once	ASKGSEGPGNTIY
TRBV3-1/TRBV3-2	TRBJ1-2	.	ASSHSPGQRNYGYT
TRBV19	TRBJ2-6	.	ASSTPVGANVLT
TRBV6-2/TRBV6-3	TRBJ2-7	.	ASSYSTGPREQY
TRBV6-5	TRBJ2-7	.	ASRAIAGVAYEQY
TRBV2	TRBJ1-1	.	ASREWTGGFSGAF
TRBV6-1	TRBJ2-7	.	ASSEGRVARRSYEQY
TRBV27	TRBJ2-7	.	ASRSTRDEQY
TRBV24-1	TRBJ2-2	.	ATSGYSGGALLNTGELF
TRBV2	TRBJ2-7	.	ASTSQGAAYEQY
TRBV2	TRBJ1-2	.	ASSVVPGQGARGHT
TRBV9	TRBJ2-7	.	ASSVEPGRAYEQY